These 26 T cell receptor beta chains came from one sample sequenced in a study of TET2 disruption in CD19-targeted CAR T cells. These receptors' antigens are unknown. Described treatment: autologous CTL019 cells: CD19 CAR with 4-1BB and CD3 zeta domains. This table comes from immunoSEQ multiplex PCR, and its TCRdb copy is limited to in-frame clones, with some not included. Its clone listing holds roughly 26,000 clones. This sample comprised CD8- CAR+ T cells sorted from cultured blood T cells, obtained for CD19 CAR T cell therapy. Subset specified: CD8-negative CAR-positive T cells from the infusion product. These receptors were taken from a man between 65 and 85 years old with chronic lymphocytic leukemia.

Comments on this clone: From the germline J gene comes the end of the CDR3, since the read stops 3 residues before it. The chain employs TRBV7-2 and TRBJ2-7; TRBD2 matches 8 bases. Trimming took 5 bases from V and 6 from J; bases not matched to a gene: 6. This CDR3 region has 13 residues. Germline V gene lookup returns CDR1 SGHTA and CDR2 FQGNSA. The covered CDR3 bases are TGTGCCAGCAGCGGGGGACTAGAGGGCGAG. Translated: CASSGGLEGE. From start to end, the CDR3 is CASSGGLEGEQYF.

In regard to this clone: The read stops 3 residues short of the end of the CDR3; the missing end is completed from the germline J gene. The rearrangement links TRBV7-9 to TRBJ1-1, with D maybe TRBD1 (5 bases). CDR3 length equals 14 residues. Germline V gene sequence: CDR1 SEHNR, CDR2 FQNEAQ (reference sequence). CDR3 loop: CASSFVGSGGKAFF. The CDR3 DNA, read in part, is TGTGCCAGCAGCTTCGTTGGGAGCGGGGGGAAA.

Remarks on this clone: From the germline J gene comes the end of the CDR3, since the read stops 3 residues before it. V gene TRBV7-9 combines with J gene TRBJ1-1, with D possibly matching TRBD1 (5 bases). This CDR3 has 14 residues. The germline V gene encodes CDR1 SEHNR and CDR2 FQNEAQ (reference sequence). This CDR3 is CASSLVTEPGKAFF. The CDR3 DNA, read in part, is TGTGCCAGCAGCTTAGTGACAGAGCCCGGAAAA.

Comment on this clone: The DNA ends 3 residues before the CDR3 does, and the rest of the CDR3 is filled in from the germline J gene. The chain has TRBV20-1 and TRBJ1-1, with TRBD1 matching 9 bases. Germline V lookup: CDR1 DFQATT, CDR2 SNEGSKA (reference sequence). CDR3 length: 15 residues. V dropped 2 bases and J dropped 1; count of bases not matched to a gene: 5. The covered CDR3 bases are TGCAGTGCTAGAAGGACAGGGGCCGAGAACACTGAA. This codes for CSARRTGAENTE. The whole CDR3 is CSARRTGAENTEAFF.

For this clone: The read ends 3 residues early relative to the CDR3; the germline J gene fills the gap. The rearrangement uses TRBV7-1 and TRBJ2-5; 10 bases are a match to TRBD2. TRBV7-1 is given ORF status, its function remaining uncertain. V lost 3 bases, J lost 0 bases, and 22 bases stayed unmatched. This CDR3 is 22 amino acids long. The CDR3 loop is CASSSHRPLAGLSRGYQETQYF. Partial CDR3 DNA: TGTGCCAGCAGCTCCCATCGGCCACTAGCGGGGCTATCGAGAGGGTACCAAGAGACC.

Turning to this clone: Sequence at one end of the junction differs from germline and may be a read error. The read terminates 3 residues ahead of where the CDR3 ends, so the germline J gene completes it. The sample carries other DNA sequences with the same CDR3. The rearrangement uses TRBV6-4 and TRBJ1-3; TRBD1 matches 7 bases. This CDR3 region has 16 residues. CDR1 is MRHNA, CDR2 SNTAGT, per germline. CDR3 loop: CASSDPTGFSGNTIYF. The covered CDR3 bases are TGTGCCAGCAGTGACCCGACAGGGTTCTCTGGAAACACT.

As regards this clone: With the read ending 3 residues before the CDR3 end, the germline J gene is used to fill in that end. The chain uses TRBV25-1 and TRBJ1-1; TRBD1 agrees at 9 bases. The CDR3 totals 14 residues. From germline, CDR1 is MGHDK and CDR2 SYGVNS. The DNA read from the CDR3 is TGTGCCAGCAGTGTAACAGGGGGCGGGGGTGAG. It is translated as CASSVTGGGGE. The whole CDR3 protein is CASSVTGGGGEAFF. Full variable domain (missing parts from reference TRBV25-1 and TRBJ1-1): EADIYQTPRYLVIGTGKKITLECSQTMGHDKMYWYQQDPGMELHLIHYSYGVNSTEKGDLSSESTVSRIRTEHFPLTLESARPSHTSQYLCASSVTGGGGEAFFGQGTRLTVV.

A remark on this clone: The read halts 3 residues ahead of the CDR3 end, with the missing end drawn from the germline J gene. V and J are TRBV6-4 and TRBJ1-2; a weak D match, TRBD1 (6 bases). Germline loops: CDR1 MRHNA, CDR2 SNTAGT. The CDR3 covers 14 residues. Deletions cut 6 bases from V and 2 bases from J, with 13 bases between. This CDR3 reads CASSTGIGNYGYTF. The DNA read from the CDR3 is TGTGCCAGCAGCACAGGGATAGGGAACTATGGC.

In the case of this clone: The CDR3 goes on 3 residues after the read ends, and that part is filled in from the germline J gene. V gene TRBV7-6 combines with J gene TRBJ2-1; 7 bases match TRBD2. This CDR3 has 16 residues. Germline lookup yields CDR1 SGHVS and CDR2 FNYEAQ. Germline trimming cut 3 bases from V and 0 bases from J; bases unmatched to any gene: 5. Partial CDR3 DNA: TGTGCCAGCAGCTTTCTAGCGGTTAGCTCCTACAATGAG. Protein: CASSFLAVSSYNE. The full CDR3 is CASSFLAVSSYNEQFF.

In the case of this clone: The read ends 3 residues early relative to the CDR3; the germline J gene fills the gap. This chain joins TRBV15 and TRBJ1-4; 10 bases line up with TRBD1. J lost 0 bases, V lost 5 bases, and 12 bases had no gene match. The CDR3 length is 19 residues. CDR1 LNHNV and CDR2 YYDKDF come from the germline V gene (reference sequence). CDR3 DNA, as far as it was read: TGTGCCACCAGCGGCTCCGTAGTAGGACAGGGGGCAACTAATGAAAAA. This translates into CATSGSVVGQGATNEK. The whole CDR3 protein is CATSGSVVGQGATNEKLFF.

With respect to this clone: The read ends 3 residues shy of where the CDR3 ends; the end is completed using the germline J gene. This rearrangement joins TRBV10-1 to TRBJ2-3; weak D call: TRBD2 (5 bases). Trimming shortened V by 3 bases and J by 0 bases, and 13 bases separated the two germline ends. The CDR3 has 16 residues. CDR1 is WNHNN and CDR2 is SYGVQD in the germline V gene (reference sequence). The covered CDR3 bases are TGCGCCAGCAGTGATAAACTAGTATCTAGCACAGATACG. Translated: CASSDKLVSSTDT. The whole CDR3 is CASSDKLVSSTDTQYF.

Remarks on this clone: The read gets to within 3 residues of the CDR3 end, and the germline J gene fills in the rest. The rearrangement uses TRBV7-3 and TRBJ1-2; 9 positions match TRBD1. Germline V gene sequence: CDR1 SGHTA, CDR2 FQGTGA. The CDR3 totals 15 residues. Incomplete CDR3 DNA: TGTGCCAGCAGCTTAATGGGACAGGGACTAGGGGGC. It is translated as CASSLMGQGLGG. The CDR3 as a whole reads CASSLMGQGLGGYTF.

As to this clone: The observed sequence ends 3 residues before the CDR3 terminus, with the missing tail filled in from the germline J gene. This chain joins TRBV12-3 or TRBV12-4 and TRBJ2-3; weak D call: TRBD1 (6 bases). The V and J ends lost 5 bases and 0 bases respectively, with 15 bases between them. The CDR3 consists of 16 residues. The CDR3 spells CASSMRQVSSTDTQYF. The sequenced part of the CDR3 DNA is TGTGCCAGCAGTATGAGACAGGTCTCTAGCACAGATACG.

As concerns this clone: The sequenced fragment ends 3 residues before the CDR3 boundary, so the rest is inferred from the germline J gene. This chain links TRBV5-1 with TRBJ2-1; 8 nucleotides line up with TRBD1. The CDR3 spans 17 residues. Losses at the gene ends were 4 bases for V and 1 base for J; bases not matched to a gene: 10. Per germline, CDR1 SGHRS and CDR2 YFSETQ. Partial CDR3 DNA: TGCGCCAGCAGCCCCTCTCCAGGGGGCCAGTCCTACAATGAG. Translating it yields CASSPSPGGQSYNE. The full CDR3 protein is CASSPSPGGQSYNEQFF.

On this clone: Read sequence stops 3 residues before the CDR3 end, and the germline J gene provides the missing end. Other DNA sequences in the same sample also yield this CDR3. The rearrangement uses TRBV5-5 and TRBJ1-1; D not resolved. Germline-derived CDR1 and CDR2 are SGHKS and YYEKEE (reference sequence). The CDR3 is 12 residues long. V lost 2 bases, J lost 3 bases, and 5 bases lay in between. CDR3 DNA (partial): TGTGCCAGCAGCTTAAGCTACACTGAA. The encoded protein is CASSLSYTE. In full, the CDR3 is CASSLSYTEAFF.

In regard to this clone: Germline is not matched at one junction end, which may reflect a read error. With the read ending 3 residues before the CDR3 end, the germline J gene is used to fill in that end. This rearrangement joins TRBV7-9 to TRBJ1-2, with 11 bases matching TRBD1. The CDR3 runs to 14 residues. The V gene's germline CDR1 is SEHNR and CDR2 FQNEAQ (reference sequence). The CDR3 sequence: CSSSWGTGGWDYTF. The part of the CDR3 DNA that was read is TGTTCCAGCAGCTGGGGGACAGGGGGTTGGGAC.

Note on this clone: The observed sequence ends 3 residues before the CDR3 terminus, with the missing tail filled in from the germline J gene. The chain is built from TRBV19 and TRBJ2-3; TRBD2 agrees at 8 bases. The CDR3 consists of 15 residues. Germline CDR1 LNHDA, CDR2 SQIVND (reference sequence). The CDR3 region is CASAPGRTSSETQYF. CDR3 DNA (partial): TGTGCCAGTGCTCCCGGGAGGACTAGCAGTGAGACG. Supplemented by reference TRBV19 and TRBJ2-3, the full variable domain reads DGGITQSPKYLFRKEGQNVTLSCEQNLNHDAMYWYRQDPGQGLRLIYYSQIVNDFQKGDIAEGYSVSREKKESFPLTVTSAQKNPTAFYLCASAPGRTSSETQYFGPGTRLTVL.

Details on this clone: The read ends 3 residues before the CDR3 terminus; that terminus is restored from the germline J gene. The gene calls are TRBV20-1 and TRBJ1-1; the D gene is possibly TRBD1 (5 bases). The germline V gene encodes CDR1 DFQATT and CDR2 SNEGSKA (reference sequence). The CDR3 runs 14 residues. CDR3 sequence reads: CSARDAGRTNIAFF. The covered CDR3 bases are TGCAGTGCTAGAGATGCGGGGCGCACAAACATT.

Note on this clone: The read terminates 3 residues ahead of where the CDR3 ends, so the germline J gene completes it. This chain uses TRBV6-4 with TRBJ1-6; a weak D match, TRBD1 (5 bases). CDR1 and CDR2 (germline): MRHNA, SNTAGT. V shed 5 bases and J shed 10 bases, with 12 bases lying between them. CDR3 length equals 13 residues. This CDR3 is CASSLTEGSPLHF. CDR3 bases read: TGTGCCAGCAGTTTGACAGAGGGATCACCC.

To note about this clone: The read stops 3 residues short of the end of the CDR3; the missing end is completed from the germline J gene. The genes are TRBV19 and TRBJ2-1; 7 bases fit TRBD1. V was clipped by 9 bases and J by 3 bases; unmatched bases: 8. Germline values: CDR1 LNHDA, CDR2 SQIVND (reference sequence). The CDR3 is made up of 14 amino acids. CDR3 DNA, as far as it was read: TGTGCCAGCCAAGACAGGGAAGTCTACAATGAG. This gives the protein CASQDREVYNE. The complete CDR3 reads CASQDREVYNEQFF.

Notes on this clone: One end of the junction fails to match germline, which may point to a read error. The observed sequence ends 3 residues before the CDR3 terminus, with the missing tail filled in from the germline J gene. This sequence joins TRBV7-9 and TRBJ2-3, with 9 bases aligning to TRBD1. The length of the CDR3 is 15 residues. Germline CDR1 reads SEHNR; CDR2 reads FQNEAQ (reference sequence). The CDR3 is CSSSLMGDREETQYF. The sequenced CDR3 bases are TGTTCCAGCAGCTTAATGGGGGACAGGGAAGAGACG.

Turning to this clone: The sequence runs out 3 residues before the end of the CDR3; the remainder is reconstructed from the germline J gene. V usage is TRBV7-9 and J usage is TRBJ2-4; 9 bases are a match to TRBD1. The CDR3 covers 14 residues. Per the germline V gene, CDR1 is SEHNR and CDR2 is FQNEAQ (reference sequence). CDR3 bases read: TGTGCCAGCAGGTTTGCGGGACAGGGCCATGGT. Translating it yields CASRFAGQGHG. The CDR3, in full, reads CASRFAGQGHGQYF.

CDR3 sequence: CASRGAGGVHGYTF. The CDR3 DNA, read in part, is TGCGCCAGCAGGGGGGCGGGGGGGGTTCATGGC. This chain uses TRBV23-1 with TRBJ1-2, with TRBD1 as a possible D gene (6 bases). From the germline J gene comes the end of the CDR3, since the read stops 3 residues before it. TRBV23-1 is an ORF for which the function is uncertain. This CDR3 spans 14 amino acids. V was trimmed by 6 bases and J by 6 bases, leaving 17 bases between them.

In the case of this clone: Sequencing ends 3 residues short of the CDR3 end; the germline J gene provides the rest. The genes are TRBV2 and TRBJ2-4; TRBD1 matches at 9 bases. Germline V CDR1 and CDR2: SNHLY, FYNNEI. CDR3 size: 15 residues. The DNA read from the CDR3 is TGTGCCAGCAGTGGGGACAGGGTCGTATCCTATGGT. It translates to CASSGDRVVSYG. The CDR3 as a whole reads CASSGDRVVSYGQYF.

A note on this clone: The CDR3 end lies 3 residues beyond the end of the read and is filled in from the germline J gene. The gene calls are TRBV7-9 and TRBJ1-2; D call uncertain. CDR3 length equals 15 residues. The germline V gene encodes CDR1 SEHNR and CDR2 FQNEAQ (reference sequence). The covered CDR3 bases are TGTGCCAGCAGCTTAGCGTATTCGGGGTACAATGAC. It codes for CASSLAYSGYND. The entire CDR3 reads CASSLAYSGYNDYTF.

This clone is labeled large based on frequency. The read falls 3 residues short of the CDR3 end, and the missing part is taken from the germline J gene. The V gene is TRBV10-3, the J gene TRBJ2-3, with 10 bases identical to TRBD1. The CDR3 extends over 14 amino acids. Trimming at V came to 7 bases and at J to 5 bases, leaving 6 bases not matched to a gene. Germline CDR1 and CDR2: ENHRY and SYGVKD. Partial CDR3 DNA: TGTGCCATCATGACAGGGGGCGCGGTAGATACG. Amino acids: CAIMTGGAVDT. In full, the CDR3 is CAIMTGGAVDTQYF.